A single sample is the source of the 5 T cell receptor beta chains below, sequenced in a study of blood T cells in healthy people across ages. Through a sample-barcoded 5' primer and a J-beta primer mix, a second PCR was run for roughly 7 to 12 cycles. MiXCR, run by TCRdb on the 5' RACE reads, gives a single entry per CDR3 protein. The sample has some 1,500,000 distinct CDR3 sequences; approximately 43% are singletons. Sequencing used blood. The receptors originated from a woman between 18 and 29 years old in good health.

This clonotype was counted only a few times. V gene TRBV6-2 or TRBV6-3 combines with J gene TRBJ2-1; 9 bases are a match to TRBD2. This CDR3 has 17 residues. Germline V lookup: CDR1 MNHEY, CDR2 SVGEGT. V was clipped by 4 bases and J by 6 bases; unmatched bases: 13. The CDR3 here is CASSSDLGLARSNEQFF. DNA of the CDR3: TGTGCCAGCAGTTCAGACCTTGGACTAGCGAGGTCCAATGAGCAGTTCTTC.

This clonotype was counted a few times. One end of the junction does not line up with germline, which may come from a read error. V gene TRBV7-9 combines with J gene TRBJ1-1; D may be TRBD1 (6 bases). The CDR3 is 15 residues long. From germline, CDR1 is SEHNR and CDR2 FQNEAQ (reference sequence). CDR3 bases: TGTGCCAGCAGCTTCCAGGGGTTACTGAAGACTGAAGCTTTCTTT. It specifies CASSFQGLLKTEAFF.

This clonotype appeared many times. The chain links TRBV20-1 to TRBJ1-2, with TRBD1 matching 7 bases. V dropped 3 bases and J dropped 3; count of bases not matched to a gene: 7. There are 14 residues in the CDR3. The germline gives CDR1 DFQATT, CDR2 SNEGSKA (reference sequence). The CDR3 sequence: CSARGEGQYYGYTF. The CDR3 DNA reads TGCAGTGCTAGGGGAGAGGGACAGTACTATGGCTACACCTTC.

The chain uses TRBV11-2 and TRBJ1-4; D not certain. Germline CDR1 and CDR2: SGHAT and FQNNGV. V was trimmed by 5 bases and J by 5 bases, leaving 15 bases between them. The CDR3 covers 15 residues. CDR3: CASSGLGRPNEKLFF. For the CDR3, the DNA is TGTGCCAGCAGCGGCCTGGGCAGGCCCAATGAAAAACTGTTTTTT.

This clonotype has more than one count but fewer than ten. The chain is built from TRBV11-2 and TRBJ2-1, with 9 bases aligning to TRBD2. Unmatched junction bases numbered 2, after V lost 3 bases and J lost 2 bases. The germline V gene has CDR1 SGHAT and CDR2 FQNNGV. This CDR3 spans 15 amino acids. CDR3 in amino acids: CASSFASGTYNEQFF. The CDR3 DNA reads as TGTGCCAGCAGCTTTGCTAGCGGGACCTACAATGAGCAGTTCTTC.